Shown below are 27 T cell receptor beta chains from a single sample sequenced in a study of PD-1 blockade in classical Hodgkin lymphoma. No patient escaped relapse after autologous stem cell transplantation, and brentuximab vedotin exposure varied. Using immunoSEQ multiplex PCR, the repertoire was profiled, and TCRdb retains in-frame clones only, with some absent. This table has about 23,000 clones, around 81% appearing once. Sequences were derived from peripheral blood mononuclear cells (PBMCs), sampled before the second cycle of nivolumab. The receptor source for this set is a human donor with classical Hodgkin lymphoma.

V and J are TRBV2 and TRBJ2-1; TRBD2 aligns across 7 bases. V shed 5 bases, J shed 8 bases, and the junction held 18 bases outside the gene matches. Germline V gene lookup returns CDR1 SNHLY and CDR2 FYNNEI. The CDR3 covers 17 residues. CDR3 residues: CASSSPRREPRGDEQFF. CDR3 DNA: TGTGCCAGCAGTTCTCCCAGGCGGGAGCCTCGAGGCGATGAGCAGTTCTTC.

The genes are TRBV5-1 and TRBJ1-2, with D perhaps matching TRBD1 (5 bases). Trimming removed 4 bases from V and 3 bases from J, with 13 bases in between. From germline, CDR1 is SGHRS and CDR2 YFSETQ. The length of the CDR3 is 14 residues. The CDR3 DNA reads as TGCGCCAGCAGCGCCTACGGGACGTACTATGGCTACACCTTC. It translates to CASSAYGTYYGYTF.

V is TRBV5-4 and J is TRBJ2-7; D may be TRBD1 (5 bases). V shed 1 base and J shed 3 bases, with 8 bases lying between them. CDR3 length equals 13 residues. Germline CDR1 SGHNT, CDR2 YYREEE (reference sequence). As DNA, the CDR3 is TGTGCCAGCAGCTTGCAGCAGGGCTACGAGCAGTACTTC. Translation gives CASSLQQGYEQYF.

V gene TRBV20-1 combines with J gene TRBJ2-3, with D unclear. Trimming took off 2 bases at V and 2 bases at J, with 2 bases between the two ends. CDR3 size: 11 residues. From germline, CDR1 is DFQATT and CDR2 SNEGSKA (reference sequence). CDR3 coding DNA: TGCAGTGCTAGATCCACAGATACGCAGTATTTT. Protein: CSARSTDTQYF.

This clone was counted only a few times. The chain joins TRBV18 to TRBJ1-5, with 8 bases matching TRBD1. The V and J ends lost 6 bases and 0 bases, in that order; junction bases with no gene match: 4. CDR3 length: 15 amino acids. CDR1 and CDR2 (germline): KGHSH, LQKENI. Here the CDR3 reads CASSRGTGSNQPQHF. CDR3 sequence (DNA): TGTGCCAGCTCGCGCGGGACAGGTAGCAATCAGCCCCAGCATTTT.

This clone was seen a few times. The chain combines TRBV2 with TRBJ2-1, with a tentative D call TRBD2 (5 bases). The CDR3 is made up of 14 amino acids. V dropped 6 bases and J dropped 7 bases, with 16 bases sitting between them. CDR1 and CDR2 (germline): SNHLY, FYNNEI. This CDR3 reads CASRIQRFENEQFF. The CDR3 DNA follows: TGTGCCAGCAGGATCCAGCGGTTTGAGAATGAGCAGTTCTTC.

The CDR3 here is CAISGGADTEAFF. CDR3 bases: TGTGCCATCAGTGGAGGGGCCGACACTGAAGCTTTCTTT. V gene TRBV10-3 combines with J gene TRBJ1-1; D is possibly TRBD1 (5 bases). CDR1 is ENHRY and CDR2 is SYGVKD in the germline V gene. This CDR3 is built from 13 residues. Between the trimmed V and J ends, which lost 4 bases and 3 bases, there was a span of 9 bases.

The chain carries TRBV5-6 and TRBJ1-4; D is uncertain. CDR1 is SGHDT, CDR2 YYEEEE, per germline. Trimming removed 2 bases at V and 1 base at J, with 12 bases between. There are 16 residues in the CDR3. CDR3 nucleotides: TGTGCCAGCAGCTTTGTAGGCCGGGAAACTAATGAAAAACTGTTTTTT. Translated, it gives CASSFVGRETNEKLFF.

The J gene is TRBJ1-2, the V gene TRBV30, with D hard to call. This CDR3 is built from 12 residues. V was cut by 1 base and J by 5 bases, with 8 bases left in between. Germline V gives CDR1 GTSNPN, CDR2 SVGIG (reference sequence). CDR3 DNA sequence: TGTGCCTGGAGTGGAGGGAATTATGGCTACACCTTC. Translating gives CAWSGGNYGYTF.

V is TRBV6-1 and J is TRBJ2-7; 8 bases map to TRBD2. Germline values: CDR1 MNHNS, CDR2 SASEGT. Losses at the gene ends were 7 bases for V and 2 bases for J; bases not matched to a gene: 4. CDR3 length: 13 amino acids. CDR3 protein: CASTRSGTYEQYF. DNA of the CDR3: TGTGCCAGCACGCGTAGCGGGACCTACGAGCAGTACTTC.

This chain joins TRBV21-1 and TRBJ2-5; the DNA was not compared with TRBD2, the D call given in the table. TRBV21-1 is marked as a pseudogene. The CDR3 is 16 residues long. CDR3 amino acids: CASSTRTSPTEETQYF. Written as DNA, the CDR3 is TGTGCCAGCAGCACCCGGACTAGCCCGACTGAAGAGACCCAGTACTTC.

The J gene is TRBJ2-3, the V gene TRBV11-3; no definite D call. The CDR3 consists of 13 residues. Trimming took off 0 bases at V and 8 bases at J, with 9 bases between the two ends. Germline V lookup: CDR1 SGHNT, CDR2 YENEEA. The CDR3 DNA is TGTGCCAGCAGCTTAGATCTGGACGGTACGCAGTATTTT. Encoded protein: CASSLDLDGTQYF.

The J gene is TRBJ2-2, the V gene TRBV5-1, with unresolved D. Germline loops: CDR1 SGHRS, CDR2 YFSETQ. V was pared by 0 bases and J by 4 bases, with 4 bases between. There are 13 residues in the CDR3. CDR3 sequence (DNA): TGCGCCAGCAGCTTGGCCGTCACCGGGGAGCTGTTTTTT. This gives the protein CASSLAVTGELFF.

The rearrangement uses TRBV28 and TRBJ1-2; 10 bases agree with TRBD1. This CDR3 is built from 13 residues. V dropped 5 bases and J dropped 8; count of bases not matched to a gene: 5. The germline V gene encodes CDR1 MDHEN and CDR2 SYDVKM. In DNA, the CDR3 is TGTGCCAGCAGTGTGGGGACAGGGGAAGGCTACACCTTC. Its protein product is CASSVGTGEGYTF.

This rearrangement joins TRBV6-1 to TRBJ2-7; possibly TRBD1 or TRBD2 for D (5 bases each). Germline-derived CDR1 and CDR2 are MNHNS and SASEGT. This CDR3 spans 13 amino acids. Trimming pared 6 bases from V and 6 bases from J, leaving 15 bases between. The CDR3 coding sequence is TGTGCCAGCAGGAACCCGCCTGGGGGCGAGCAGTACTTC. Translated: CASRNPPGGEQYF.

V is TRBV28 and J is TRBJ2-7; D remains ambiguous. Trimming took off 4 bases at V and 4 bases at J, with 17 bases between the two ends. Per germline, CDR1 MDHEN and CDR2 SYDVKM. The CDR3 runs to 15 residues. The CDR3 region has the DNA TGTGCCAGCAGTTCCGGTCAGAGCCTCATTTACGAGCAGTACTTC. Translating gives CASSSGQSLIYEQYF.

The rearrangement joins TRBV27 to TRBJ2-7; TRBD1 aligns across 9 bases. Germline V gene lookup returns CDR1 MNHEY and CDR2 SMNVEV (reference sequence). This CDR3 comprises 17 residues. Trimming took 0 bases from V and 3 from J; bases not matched to a gene: 9. CDR3 coding DNA: TGTGCCAGCAGTTTATCCTCTTGGGGACAGGGAGGCTACGAGCAGTACTTC. This sequence encodes CASSLSSWGQGGYEQYF.

This chain links TRBV19 with TRBJ2-2, with TRBD2 as a possible D gene (6 bases). Between the trimmed V and J ends, which lost 6 bases and 1 base, there was a span of 15 bases. Germline CDR1 is LNHDA and CDR2 is SQIVND (reference sequence). This CDR3 comprises 16 residues. CDR3 amino acids: CASSLRVGGNTGELFF. CDR3 DNA sequence: TGTGCCAGTAGCCTTCGTGTCGGGGGGAACACCGGGGAGCTGTTTTTT. Based on the CDR3 plus reference TRBV19 and TRBJ2-2, the full variable domain is DGGITQSPKYLFRKEGQNVTLSCEQNLNHDAMYWYRQDPGQGLRLIYYSQIVNDFQKGDIAEGYSVSREKKESFPLTVTSAQKNPTAFYLCASSLRVGGNTGELFFGEGSRLTVL.

This clone showed up just once. This sequence joins TRBV19 and TRBJ2-3; TRBD1 agrees at 7 bases. The trim removed 4 bases at V and 4 bases at J, leaving 8 bases unmatched. Germline CDR1 LNHDA, CDR2 SQIVND (reference sequence). The CDR3 totals 15 residues. The CDR3 is CASSTRQGFADTQYF. CDR3 bases: TGTGCCAGTAGTACCAGACAGGGTTTTGCAGATACGCAGTATTTT.

The chain carries TRBV4-1 and TRBJ1-2; a weak D match, TRBD1 (6 bases). This CDR3 is built from 16 residues. The germline gives CDR1 MGHRA, CDR2 YSYEKL. The V end lost 0 bases, the J end lost 3 bases, and 14 bases lay between the germline ends. The CDR3 coding sequence is TGCGCCAGCAGCCAAGATGGGGGCAGTTTCCACTATGGCTACACCTTC. Translating it yields CASSQDGGSFHYGYTF.

The chain uses TRBV19 and TRBJ2-3; D not resolved. The CDR3 extends over 14 amino acids. Germline V gene sequence: CDR1 LNHDA, CDR2 SQIVND (reference sequence). Trimming shortened V by 1 base and J by 0 bases, and 5 bases separated the two germline ends. CDR3 residues: CASSIADSTDTQYF. CDR3 bases: TGTGCCAGTAGTATAGCGGACAGCACAGATACGCAGTATTTT.

This chain links TRBV28 with TRBJ2-1; D not resolved. With 5 bases removed from V and 5 bases from J, the gap between germline ends came to 7 bases. CDR1 and CDR2 (germline): MDHEN, SYDVKM. The CDR3 runs to 12 residues. The CDR3 nucleotides read TGTGCCAGCAGTGTCATTAACAATGAGCAGTTCTTC. Residues: CASSVINNEQFF.

The chain recombines TRBV10-3 with TRBJ2-7, with 9 bases fitting TRBD2. The CDR3 covers 13 residues. The trim removed 6 bases at V and 3 bases at J, leaving 3 bases unmatched. Germline V gene sequence: CDR1 ENHRY, CDR2 SYGVKD. This CDR3 reads CAIRASGIYEQYF. In DNA, the CDR3 is TGTGCCATCAGGGCTAGCGGGATCTACGAGCAGTACTTC.

V is TRBV27 and J is TRBJ2-7; D ambiguous. The ends were cut back, 6 bases at V and 0 bases at J, with 15 bases in the middle. This CDR3 contains 15 residues. In germline, CDR1 is MNHEY, CDR2 SMNVEV (reference sequence). CDR3 sequence reads: CASSPPGYFSYEQYF. The CDR3 DNA reads TGTGCCAGCAGCCCACCGGGTTATTTCTCCTACGAGCAGTACTTC.

With regard to this clone: Other DNA sequences in this specimen translate into the identical CDR3. The chain links TRBV5-1 to TRBJ2-6; unclear D gene. CDR1 and CDR2 from the germline V gene are SGHRS and YFSETQ. V lost 0 bases to trimming and J lost 0 bases, with 10 bases between them. This CDR3 contains 17 residues. The CDR3 is CASSLGPGSSGANVLTF. CDR3 nucleotides: TGCGCCAGCAGCTTGGGGCCCGGCAGCTCTGGGGCCAACGTCCTGACTTTC.

This rearrangement joins TRBV13 to TRBJ1-4, with TRBD1 matching over 7 bases. The CDR3 runs 14 residues. Germline values: CDR1 PRHDT, CDR2 FYEKMQ (reference sequence). J was trimmed by 8 bases and V by 5 bases; bases with no gene match: 8. DNA of the CDR3: TGTGCCAGCAGCCCGACAGGGAATTCAGAAAAACTGTTTTTT. It is translated as CASSPTGNSEKLFF.

This chain links TRBV28 with TRBJ1-1; no clear D gene. The V gene lost 6 bases and the J gene lost 7 bases, with 18 bases spanning the gap. Germline V gene data show CDR1 as MDHEN and CDR2 as SYDVKM. The CDR3 extends over 14 amino acids. The CDR3 sequence is CASRAEIGRVEAFF. CDR3 sequence (DNA): TGTGCCAGCAGGGCGGAAATAGGACGGGTTGAAGCTTTCTTT. The full variable domain, completed using reference TRBV28 and TRBJ1-1, is DVKVTQSSRYLVKRTGEKVFLECVQDMDHENMFWYRQDPGLGLRLIYFSYDVKMKEKGDIPEGYSVSREKKERFSLILESASTNQTSMYLCASRAEIGRVEAFFGQGTRLTVV.